One sample yielded the 22 T cell receptor beta chains listed below, sequenced in a study of T cell responses to AZD1222 COVID-19 vaccine. Method: immunoSEQ multiplex PCR; TCRdb's copy keeps in-frame clones and lacks some. The data contain approximately 110,000 clones, more than 70% of them seen just once; the ten biggest clones take up under 6.5%. The specimen was peripheral blood, collected on day 0 of AZD1222 vaccination. All receptors come from an adult in good health.

The chain carries TRBV7-2 and TRBJ2-7; D not certain. CDR3 size: 13 residues. CDR1 SGHTA and CDR2 FQGNSA come from the germline V gene. V lost 2 bases and J 9 bases, leaving 14 bases between the germline ends. CDR3 sequence (DNA): TGTGCCAGCAGCTTAAACAGCCGAATTGGGCAGTACTTC. Translation: CASSLNSRIGQYF.

This chain connects TRBV18 to TRBJ2-5; 10 bases are a match to TRBD1. Germline V gives CDR1 KGHSH, CDR2 LQKENI. There are 16 residues in the CDR3. J was trimmed by 6 bases and V by 3 bases; bases with no gene match: 10. CDR3 nucleotide sequence: TGTGCCAGCTCACCTAAATCGAAGGGACAGGGGCAGACCCAGTACTTC. It specifies CASSPKSKGQGQTQYF.

The chain couples TRBV6-5 to TRBJ2-7, with a weak D call TRBD1 (6 bases). V shed 4 bases and J shed 2 bases, with 9 bases lying between them. Germline loops: CDR1 MNHEY, CDR2 SVGAGI. CDR3 length: 13 residues. The CDR3 region has the DNA TGTGCCAGCAGTTTTACAGGGACCTACGAGCAGTACTTC. Protein: CASSFTGTYEQYF.

This clone has just one count. The V and J genes are TRBV6-5 and TRBJ1-6, with 10 bases lining up with TRBD1. Germline lookup yields CDR1 MNHEY and CDR2 SVGAGI. The CDR3 loop spans 15 amino acids. The J segment lost 7 bases and the V segment lost 4 bases, leaving 4 bases of the junction unmatched. CDR3 DNA sequence: TGTGCCAGCAGTTCGACAGGGGGCTGGAATTCACCCCTCCACTTT. It is translated as CASSSTGGWNSPLHF.

The V gene is TRBV7-9, the J gene TRBJ2-5; D is ambiguous. CDR1 is SEHNR and CDR2 is FQNEAQ in the germline V gene (reference sequence). The CDR3 is 15 residues long. V was pared by 3 bases and J by 3 bases, with 14 bases between. CDR3 protein: CASSFFGRQEETQYF. The CDR3 DNA sequence: TGTGCCAGCAGCTTTTTCGGTCGGCAAGAAGAGACCCAGTACTTC. The complete variable domain, with remaining parts taken from reference TRBV7-9 and TRBJ2-5, reads DTGVSQNPRHKITKRGQNVTFRCDPISEHNRLYWYRQTLGQGPEFLTYFQNEAQLEKSRLLSDRFSAERPKGSFSTLEIQRTEQGDSAMYLCASSFFGRQEETQYFGPGTRLLVL.

In this sample, this clone turned up a few times. The chain employs TRBV6-2 or TRBV6-3 and TRBJ2-7; D is uncertain. The CDR3 runs to 15 residues. CDR1 is MNHEY and CDR2 is SVGEGT in the germline V gene. V was shortened by 2 bases and J by 2 bases, with 13 bases between the two germline ends. CDR3 sequence: CASSYIRQATYEQYF. The DNA of the CDR3 is TGTGCCAGCAGTTACATCCGGCAGGCGACCTACGAGCAGTACTTC.

The rearrangement uses TRBV11-2 and TRBJ2-5; D is unclear. CDR3 length equals 15 residues. Germline V lookup: CDR1 SGHAT, CDR2 FQNNGV. Trimming shortened V by 1 base and J by 3 bases, and 12 bases separated the two germline ends. The CDR3 nucleotides are TGTGCCAGCAGCTTAGTGAAGGGTACGAAAGAGACCCAGTACTTC. It translates to CASSLVKGTKETQYF.

The chain combines TRBV2 with TRBJ1-2; TRBD1 might be the D (5 bases). Germline-derived CDR1 and CDR2 are SNHLY and FYNNEI. Trimming removed 5 bases at V and 2 bases at J, with 12 bases between. This CDR3 has 14 residues. CDR3 residues: CASSLQGLNYGYTF. CDR3 in DNA: TGTGCCAGCAGTCTTCAGGGCCTCAACTATGGCTACACCTTC.

The chain joins TRBV9 to TRBJ2-5; D unresolved. Germline V gives CDR1 SGDLS, CDR2 YYNGEE. The CDR3 covers 11 residues. V was trimmed by 4 bases and J by 4 bases, leaving 5 bases between them. The CDR3 spells CASSIAETQYF. In nucleotides, the CDR3 is TGTGCCAGCAGCATAGCAGAGACCCAGTACTTC. The full variable domain, rest sourced from reference TRBV9 and TRBJ2-5, is DSGVTQTPKHLITATGQRVTLRCSPRSGDLSVYWYQQSLDQGLQFLIQYYNGEERAKGNILERFSAQQFPDLHSELNLSSLELGDSALYFCASSIAETQYFGPGTRLLVL.

The V gene is TRBV5-6, the J gene TRBJ1-6, with 12 bases fitting TRBD1. The CDR3 has 16 amino acids. The junction had 2 bases not matched to a gene; V was cut back by 0 bases and J by 7 bases. The germline V gene has CDR1 SGHDT and CDR2 YYEEEE. The DNA of the CDR3 is TGTGCCAGCAGCTTGGTGGGACAGGGGGCGAATTCACCCCTCCACTTT. Encoded protein: CASSLVGQGANSPLHF.

This clone has only one observation. The chain combines TRBV5-1 with TRBJ2-7; unclear D gene. The germline gives CDR1 SGHRS, CDR2 YFSETQ. CDR3 length: 13 residues. Trimming removed 0 bases from V and 3 bases from J, with 7 bases in between. CDR3 protein: CASSLASDYEQYF. The CDR3 DNA reads TGCGCCAGCAGCTTGGCGTCAGACTACGAGCAGTACTTC.

The chain has TRBV7-2 and TRBJ1-5; tentatively, D is TRBD1 (5 bases). Trimming took 1 base from V and 2 from J, leaving 9 bases between them. CDR3 length equals 15 residues. The germline CDR1 and CDR2 sequences are SGHTA and FQGNSA. CDR3 residues: CASSLGGAGNQPQHF. The DNA for the CDR3 is TGTGCCAGCAGCTTAGGGGGCGCGGGCAATCAGCCCCAGCATTTT.

Concerning this clone: Different DNA sequences within this sample yield the same CDR3. This rearrangement joins TRBV6-4 to TRBJ2-3; 14 bases are a match to TRBD2. Trimming removed 2 bases from V and 4 bases from J; junction bases left unmatched: 2. The CDR3 spans 16 residues. Germline V gene data show CDR1 as MRHNA and CDR2 as SNTAGT. The CDR3 is CASSDGTSGGADTQYF. The CDR3 DNA reads as TGTGCCAGCAGTGACGGGACTAGCGGGGGTGCAGATACGCAGTATTTT.

The gene calls are TRBV7-9 and TRBJ1-1; D is unresolved. The germline CDR1 and CDR2 sequences are SEHNR and FQNEAQ (reference sequence). Trimming took 5 bases from V and 1 from J, leaving 8 bases between them. CDR3 length: 13 residues. The CDR3 loop reads CASSVAGNTEAFF. CDR3 sequence (DNA): TGTGCCAGCAGCGTCGCGGGGAACACTGAAGCTTTCTTT.

This chain joins TRBV19 and TRBJ1-4; D unclear. The length of the CDR3 is 17 residues. Trimming removed 11 bases from V and 0 bases from J, with 22 bases in between. CDR1 and CDR2 (germline): LNHDA, SQIVND (reference sequence). CDR3 region: CAVGITPQSATNEKLFF. CDR3 bases: TGTGCCGTGGGAATTACCCCCCAATCTGCAACTAATGAAAAACTGTTTTTT.

This chain links TRBV2 with TRBJ2-7; D might be TRBD2 (6 bases). This CDR3 is 14 amino acids long. CDR1 is SNHLY, CDR2 FYNNEI, per germline. Between the trimmed V and J ends, which lost 6 bases and 5 bases, there was a span of 17 bases. The CDR3 DNA sequence: TGTGCCAGCAGCCCGGGACCGGGGGTCCACGAGCAGTACTTC. It is translated as CASSPGPGVHEQYF.

The chain links TRBV28 to TRBJ1-5; D not resolved. Germline loops: CDR1 MDHEN, CDR2 SYDVKM. Trimming stripped 5 bases from V and 7 bases from J, with 12 bases between. This CDR3 is 13 amino acids long. The CDR3 sequence: CASSPPQWQPQHF. The CDR3 coding sequence is TGTGCCAGCAGTCCGCCCCAGTGGCAGCCCCAGCATTTT.

The gene calls are TRBV4-1 and TRBJ1-2; D is ambiguous. In germline, CDR1 is MGHRA, CDR2 YSYEKL. The V end lost 0 bases, the J end lost 6 bases, and 8 bases lay between the germline ends. CDR3 length: 13 residues. Here the CDR3 reads CASSQEPWDGYTF. CDR3 bases: TGCGCCAGCAGCCAAGAGCCCTGGGATGGCTACACCTTC.

The chain recombines TRBV6-1 with TRBJ2-7, with TRBD2 as a possible D gene (6 bases). Germline CDR1 and CDR2: MNHNS and SASEGT. Between the trimmed V and J ends, which lost 2 bases and 4 bases, there was a span of 18 bases. This CDR3 comprises 16 residues. As DNA, the CDR3 is TGTGCCAGCAGTGAATGGGTCCAGGCCGCGGGGTACGAGCAGTACTTC. Translating gives CASSEWVQAAGYEQYF.

V gene TRBV5-6 combines with J gene TRBJ2-1; 9 nucleotides line up with TRBD2. The germline V gene encodes CDR1 SGHDT and CDR2 YYEEEE. The CDR3 loop spans 17 amino acids. Unmatched junction bases numbered 18, after V lost 6 bases and J lost 8 bases. The CDR3 nucleotides read TGTGCCAGCACCAAGATGAGGATAGCGGGGGCCAGGGATGAGCAGTTCTTC. It yields the protein CASTKMRIAGARDEQFF. Full variable domain (remainder filled in from reference TRBV5-6 and TRBJ2-1): DAGVTQSPTHLIKTRGQQVTLRCSPKSGHDTVSWYQQALGQGPQFIFQYYEEEERQRGNFPDRFSGHQFPNYSSELNVNALLLGDSALYLCASTKMRIAGARDEQFFGPGTRLTVL.

This clone was recorded only once. The chain carries TRBV11-1 and TRBJ1-2, with D unclear. Trimming cost V 4 bases and J 8 bases, with 11 bases left between them. The germline gives CDR1 SGHAT, CDR2 FQDESV (reference sequence). The CDR3 sequence is 12 residues long. The CDR3 nucleotides read TGTGCCAGCAGCTCCCTTAGGAGGGGCTACACCTTC. Translating it yields CASSSLRRGYTF.

This chain joins TRBV19 and TRBJ1-2; D not certain. Trimming pared 5 bases from V and 2 bases from J, leaving 9 bases between. This CDR3 has 13 amino acids. The V gene's germline CDR1 is LNHDA and CDR2 SQIVND (reference sequence). The CDR3 nucleotides are TGTGCCAGTAGTCTGAGGGAAAACTATGGCTACACCTTC. It specifies CASSLRENYGYTF.